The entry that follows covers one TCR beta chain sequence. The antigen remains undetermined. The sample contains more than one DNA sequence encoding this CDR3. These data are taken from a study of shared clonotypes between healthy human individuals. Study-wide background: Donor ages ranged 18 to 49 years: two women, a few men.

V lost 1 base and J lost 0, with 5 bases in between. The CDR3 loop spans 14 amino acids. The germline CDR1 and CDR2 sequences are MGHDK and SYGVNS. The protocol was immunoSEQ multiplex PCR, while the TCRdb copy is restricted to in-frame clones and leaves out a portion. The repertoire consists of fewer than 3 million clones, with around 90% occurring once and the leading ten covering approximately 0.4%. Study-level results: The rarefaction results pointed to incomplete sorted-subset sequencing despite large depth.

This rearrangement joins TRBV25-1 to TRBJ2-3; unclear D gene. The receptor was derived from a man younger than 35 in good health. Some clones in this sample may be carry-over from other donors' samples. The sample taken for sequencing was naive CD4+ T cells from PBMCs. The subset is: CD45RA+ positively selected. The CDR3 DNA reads TGTGCCAGCAGTGAATCCCGTAGCACAGATACGCAGTATTTT. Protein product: CASSESRSTDTQYF.